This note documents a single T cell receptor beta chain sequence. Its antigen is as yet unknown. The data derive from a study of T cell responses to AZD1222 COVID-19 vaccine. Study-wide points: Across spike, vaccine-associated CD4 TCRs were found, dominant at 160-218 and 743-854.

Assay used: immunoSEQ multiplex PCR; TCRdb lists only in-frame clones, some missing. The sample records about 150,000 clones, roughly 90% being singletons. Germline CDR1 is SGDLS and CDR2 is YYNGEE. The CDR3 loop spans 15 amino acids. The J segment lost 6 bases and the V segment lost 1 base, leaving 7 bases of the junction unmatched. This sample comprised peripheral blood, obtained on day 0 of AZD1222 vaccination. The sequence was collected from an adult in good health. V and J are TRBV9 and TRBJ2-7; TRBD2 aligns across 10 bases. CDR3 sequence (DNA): TGTGCCAGCAGCGTACTAGGGCTAGCGGGAGCCGAGCAGTACTTC. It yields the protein CASSVLGLAGAEQYF.